Sequencing of this T cell receptor (beta chain) was carried out in a study of blood T cell repertoires in COVID-19. The wider study: Collection of acute and convalescent COVID-19 samples took place in the United States, Italy and Spain. From T cells, B-cell-depleted T cells, or PBMCs came the material, which was cDNA or gDNA.

The table came from immunoSEQ multiplex PCR; TCRdb's copy has only in-frame clones and leaves some out. The table has some 200,000 clones, about 80% seen once. Assignment of participants to cohorts was predicated upon participant-reported clinical history. Germline-derived CDR1 and CDR2 are SGHDT and YYEEEE. V shed 2 bases and J 6 bases; nucleotides not matched to a gene: 5. CDR3 length: 14 residues. The sequenced material came from PBMCs or T cells enriched from blood (not recorded which). The sequence derives from a middle-aged woman with acute COVID-19. V is TRBV5-6 and J is TRBJ2-4; 7 nucleotides match TRBD2. Written as DNA, the CDR3 is TGTGCCAGCAGCTTAGGACTAGAAGTAAACATTCAGTACTTC. Protein: CASSLGLEVNIQYF.